Listed below are T cell receptor beta chains from one sample, sequenced in a study of cytomegalovirus exposure and HLA in healthy donors. Libraries were prepared by immunoSEQ multiplex PCR; TCRdb keeps only in-frame clonotypes and omits some of them. There are about 59,000 clones in the sample; about four fifths occur only once, and 3.9% lies in the top ten. Sequencing was carried out using PBMCs. The receptors here all came from a woman aged 40 to 49 in good health and CMV-seronegative. CDR3s leave out the opening cysteine and the closing phenylalanine or tryptophan. A D gene is named only where the DNA matches it firmly.

d_gene: -
v_gene: TRBV6-8
len: 15
CDR3aa: ASSYHLLVWLDNEQF

d_gene: -
v_gene: TRBV11-2
len: 15
CDR3aa: ASSPEGHAAANTEAF

d_gene: TRBD2
v_gene: TRBV5-1
len: 14
CDR3aa: ASSFLAGGNTDTQY

d_gene: TRBD1
v_gene: TRBV2
len: 9
CDR3aa: ASSLQGDSH

d_gene: -
v_gene: TRBV7-9
len: 11
CDR3aa: ASGDDGGYSQY

d_gene: TRBD2
v_gene: TRBV5-4
len: 15
CDR3aa: ASSSPGLREVSGELF

d_gene: TRBD2
v_gene: TRBV4-2
len: 14
CDR3aa: ASSQDTSGRFYEQY

d_gene: TRBD1
v_gene: TRBV18
len: 16
CDR3aa: ASSSRHPGTAISYEQY

d_gene: -
v_gene: TRBV9
len: 12
CDR3aa: ASSVELEGRVQY

d_gene: TRBD1
v_gene: TRBV28
len: 12
CDR3aa: ASSNRGSNEKLF

d_gene: TRBD1
v_gene: TRBV4-2
len: 15
CDR3aa: ASSQVLGGDREAEAF

d_gene: -
v_gene: TRBV19
len: 14
CDR3aa: ASNYREGVSWQPQH

d_gene: -
v_gene: TRBV28
len: 10
CDR3aa: ASSLSTGELF

d_gene: TRBD2
v_gene: TRBV5-1
len: 13
CDR3aa: ASSSAGGAEETQY

d_gene: TRBD1
v_gene: TRBV30
len: 11
CDR3aa: AWATGRPYGYT

d_gene: TRBD2
v_gene: TRBV5-6
len: 13
CDR3aa: ASSLGAGGLNTQY

d_gene: -
v_gene: TRBV19
len: 13
CDR3aa: ASSHLGAKNTEAF

d_gene: -
v_gene: TRBV6-1
len: 9
CDR3aa: ASSGGGGVH

d_gene: -
v_gene: TRBV28
len: 12
CDR3aa: ASSLGGWTDTQY

d_gene: -
v_gene: TRBV6-1
len: 13
CDR3aa: ASSEEGANTGELF

d_gene: -
v_gene: TRBV6-5
len: 11
CDR3aa: ASWGQMNTEAF

d_gene: TRBD1
v_gene: TRBV2
len: 17
CDR3aa: ASSEPGQGARPGSYEQY

d_gene: -
v_gene: TRBV9
len: 12
CDR3aa: ASSVRSVNTEAF